The 14 T cell receptor beta chains below come from one sample, sequenced in a study of identical twins. TCRdb re-derived calls from the 5' RACE reads in MiXCR, one entry per CDR3 protein. Of around 1.7 million distinct CDR3 sequences in the sample, around 29% were seen once. The sequencing input was cord blood. These TCRs come from a newborn girl in good health.

This clonotype was counted many times. J is TRBJ1-5 and V is TRBV28; TRBD1 might be the D (5 bases). The V end was cut by 6 bases, the J end by 3 bases, with 9 bases between. The CDR3 has 13 residues. Germline V lookup: CDR1 MDHEN, CDR2 SYDVKM. The chain's CDR3 is CASSRDPNQPQHF. In nucleotides, the CDR3 is TGTGCCAGCAGCCGGGACCCCAATCAGCCCCAGCATTTT. The whole variable domain, filled in from reference TRBV28 and TRBJ1-5, reads DVKVTQSSRYLVKRTGEKVFLECVQDMDHENMFWYRQDPGLGLRLIYFSYDVKMKEKGDIPEGYSVSREKKERFSLILESASTNQTSMYLCASSRDPNQPQHFGDGTRLSIL.

The chain recombines TRBV6-5 with TRBJ2-1; D is possibly TRBD1 or TRBD2 (5 bases each). The end of the DNA aligns better with TRBJ2-7, so the J call may be wrong. Germline CDR1 and CDR2: MNHEY and SVGAGI. This CDR3 comprises 14 residues. In DNA, the CDR3 is TGTGCCAGCAGTTACAGGGACCCGACGGGGGAGCAGTACTTC. Residues: CASSYRDPTGEQYF.

Regarding this clonotype: A much bigger clone sits one base away, suggesting this may be a read error. V is TRBV7-8 and J is TRBJ2-7, with 7 bases fitting TRBD2. The CDR3 is 15 amino acids. V lost 8 bases and J lost 3; bases outside the gene matches: 13. Germline V gives CDR1 SGHVS, CDR2 FQNEAQ. The CDR3: CASGQYGGLRYEQYF. Written as DNA, the CDR3 is TGTGCCAGCGGTCAATACGGGGGACTACGCTACGAGCAGTACTTC.

This clonotype was detected a few times. The CDR3 sequence: CASSPTGAYSGANVLTF. The CDR3, as DNA: TGTGCCAGCAGTCCCACGGGAGCCTACTCTGGGGCCAACGTCCTGACTTTC. The rearrangement joins TRBV12-3 or TRBV12-4 to TRBJ2-6, with TRBD2 as a possible D gene (6 bases). The CDR3 is 17 residues long. The ends were cut back, 5 bases at V and 0 bases at J, with 14 bases in the middle.

V usage is TRBV6-2 or TRBV6-3 and J usage is TRBJ1-2, with TRBD1 as a possible D gene (5 bases). Between the trimmed V and J ends, which lost 6 bases and 4 bases, there was a span of 18 bases. This CDR3 is 15 amino acids long. Germline V gene sequence: CDR1 MNHEY, CDR2 SVGEGT. CDR3 protein: CASSPTRDATYGYTF. The CDR3, as DNA: TGTGCCAGCAGCCCTACCCGGGACGCCACCTATGGCTACACCTTC.

A note on this clonotype: One end of the junction is discordant with germline, which a read error may explain. V usage is TRBV11-1 and J usage is TRBJ2-1; D perhaps matches TRBD2 (5 bases). The CDR3 loop spans 14 amino acids. Germline CDR1 reads SGHAT; CDR2 reads FQDESV (reference sequence). The CDR3 nucleotides read TGCGCCAGCAGCTCGAAACTAGTTGCTGATGAGCAGTTCTTC. It encodes CASSSKLVADEQFF.

V gene TRBV4-2 combines with J gene TRBJ2-3, with TRBD1 identical over 7 bases. CDR1 is LGHNA, CDR2 YNFKEQ, per germline. The CDR3 spans 17 residues. V trimming: 5 bases; J trimming: 3 bases; junction bases outside the gene matches: 14. The CDR3, as DNA: TGTGCCAGCAGCGTAAAGGGGGCGGCCTCAGGAACAGATACGCAGTATTTT. Its protein is CASSVKGAASGTDTQYF.

Turning to this clonotype: Compared with germline, one end of the junction differs, possibly owing to a read error. The chain recombines TRBV7-9 with TRBJ2-7; possible D gene TRBD2, 5 bases. Germline V gene data show CDR1 as SEHNR and CDR2 as FQNEAQ (reference sequence). The CDR3 contains 15 residues. DNA of the CDR3: TGTGCCAGCAGCTTATTTGTCGGGAACTCCTACGGGCAGTACTTC. Its protein product is CASSLFVGNSYGQYF.

This clonotype was detected ten times or more. This chain joins TRBV12-3 or TRBV12-4 and TRBJ2-5; D may be TRBD2 (5 bases). Between the trimmed V and J ends, which lost 5 bases and 11 bases, there was a span of 21 bases. The CDR3 length is 14 residues. The CDR3 bases are TGTGCCAGCAGTCCCAGCCTATTGGTGGGAGAGCAGTACTTC. Translated: CASSPSLLVGEQYF.

This clonotype was recorded a few times. The chain links TRBV20-1 to TRBJ2-5; possibly TRBD1 for D (6 bases). The CDR3 runs to 13 residues. Germline lookup yields CDR1 DFQATT and CDR2 SNEGSKA (reference sequence). With 6 bases removed from V and 1 base from J, the gap between germline ends came to 12 bases. In DNA form, the CDR3 reads TGCAGTGCCATCCGGACAGTCCAAGAGACCCAGTACTTC. Translated, it gives CSAIRTVQETQYF.

The rearrangement uses TRBV7-2 and TRBJ2-1; 9 bases are shared with TRBD2. CDR1 is SGHTA, CDR2 FQGNSA, per germline. V dropped 1 base and J dropped 4; count of bases not matched to a gene: 8. This CDR3 has 17 residues. The DNA of the CDR3 is TGTGCCAGCAGCTTAGAAAATCGGGCGGGAGGGTACAATGAGCAGTTCTTC. The encoded protein is CASSLENRAGGYNEQFF.

The chain carries TRBV11-2 and TRBJ1-6; 8 bases align to TRBD1. The CDR3 is 16 amino acids. CDR1 and CDR2 from the germline V gene are SGHAT and FQNNGV. The trim removed 6 bases at V and 8 bases at J, leaving 12 bases unmatched. For the CDR3, the DNA is TGTGCCAGCAGTAACCACAGGGGGAAAGGTGATTCACCCCTCCACTTT. The encoded protein is CASSNHRGKGDSPLHF.

This clonotype appeared a few times. This chain joins TRBV30 and TRBJ2-7; 8 bases are a match to TRBD1. Germline V gives CDR1 GTSNPN, CDR2 SVGIG (reference sequence). The CDR3 spans 12 residues. V dropped 3 bases and J dropped 3; count of bases not matched to a gene: 1. DNA of the CDR3: TGTGCCTGGAGCGGGACAGGCTACGAGCAGTACTTC. Translating gives CAWSGTGYEQYF.

This chain uses TRBV20-1 with TRBJ2-1, with TRBD2 matching 15 bases. This CDR3 spans 16 amino acids. Germline CDR1 and CDR2: DFQATT and SNEGSKA (reference sequence). The V gene end was trimmed by 0 bases and the J gene end by 9 bases; junction bases not matched to a gene: 6. The CDR3: CSARENGTSGRSEQFF. CDR3 DNA: TGCAGTGCTAGAGAAAACGGGACTAGCGGGAGGAGTGAGCAGTTCTTC.